This TCR beta chain is from a study of shared clonotypes between healthy human individuals. With CCR7-negative CD45RA+ TemRA cells, CD45RO+ cells were combined in CD8 memory. This CDR3 has 18 amino acids. Germline V lookup: CDR1 SGHTA, CDR2 FQGTGA. Trimming took 0 bases from V and 2 from J; bases not matched to a gene: 8. A roughly 200 ng quantity of DNA, some 30,000 T cell genomes, went into the sorted-subset replicate PCRs. Measured with immunoSEQ multiplex PCR; TCRdb has only the in-frame clones, and not every one. The repertoire holds tens of thousands of clones, with roughly three fifths as singletons. On this clone: Its antigen remains unidentified.

Study results and limitations: The naive CD4 repertoires of several donors were compared, and around 5% of clonotypes were shared. Rarefaction analysis demonstrated incomplete sorted-subset sequencing notwithstanding large depth.

The V call is TRBV7-3, the J call TRBJ2-3; TRBD2 agrees at 10 bases. The origin of this receptor is a young man in good health. The sample taken for sequencing was memory CD8+ T cells sorted from blood. Stated subset: CD45RO+ cells pooled with CCR7-negative TemRA cells. The CDR3 DNA follows: TGTGCCAGCAGCTTAACGTTGGCGAGCGGGAGGGCCACAGATACGCAGTATTTT. It translates to CASSLTLASGRATDTQYF. Full variable domain (outside the CDR3, taken from reference TRBV7-3 and TRBJ2-3): GAGVSQTPSNKVTEKGKYVELRCDPISGHTALYWYRQSLGQGPEFLIYFQGTGAADDSGLPNDRFFAVRPEGSVSTLKIQRTERGDSAVYLCASSLTLASGRATDTQYFGPGTRLTVL.